This T cell receptor (beta chain) came from a study of blood T cell repertoires in COVID-19. With 0 bases removed from V and 7 bases from J, the gap between germline ends came to 13 bases. Germline CDR1 and CDR2: MNHEY and SVGAGI. This CDR3 has 15 residues. The assay was immunoSEQ multiplex PCR, and TCRdb's table has in-frame clones only and misses some. The sample shows 250,000 to 350,000 clones, approximately 91% of them seen only once. J is TRBJ2-1 and V is TRBV6-5; D gene unclear. This receptor was obtained from a woman aged 30 to 39 who had recovered from COVID-19. The sequenced sample consisted of PBMCs or T cells enriched from blood (not recorded which). In DNA form, the CDR3 reads TGTGCCAGCAGTTACTCGATCGGTACCCCGAATGAGCAGTTCTTC. This gives the protein CASSYSIGTPNEQFF.